These 27 T cell receptor beta chains share one sample of origin, sequenced in a study of T cell repertoires in cytomegalovirus infection. TCRdb fed the reads into MiXCR, producing one record per CDR3 protein. Of roughly 280,000 distinct CDR3 sequences detected, roughly 9% appear once; the ten largest clones hold around 15%. The specimen sequenced was PBMCs. These receptor sequences come from a human donor in good health (CMV status not recorded). Some clones in this sample may be carry-over from other donors' samples.

This clonotype showed up many times. J is TRBJ2-3 and V is TRBV4-1, with 10 bases that match TRBD2. This CDR3 contains 20 residues. With 3 bases clipped from V and 4 bases from J, the junction kept 19 bases outside the gene matches. The germline CDR1 and CDR2 sequences are MGHRA and YSYEKL. The CDR3 reads CASSHDSLAGVGYSADTQYF. DNA for the CDR3: TGCGCCAGCAGCCACGATTCCCTAGCGGGAGTGGGTTATAGCGCAGATACGCAGTATTTT.

This clonotype was detected many times. The chain is built from TRBV29-1 and TRBJ1-2; TRBD1 matches 7 bases. V was pared by 4 bases and J by 0 bases, with 5 bases of the junction left unmatched. The CDR3 loop spans 14 amino acids. Germline CDR1 reads SQVTM; CDR2 reads ANQGSEA. CDR3 loop: CSVGGTASNYGYTF. CDR3 nucleotides: TGCAGCGTTGGGGGGACAGCCTCTAACTATGGCTACACCTTC. The whole variable domain, filled in from reference TRBV29-1 and TRBJ1-2, reads SAVISQKPSRDICQRGTSLTIQCQVDSQVTMMFWYRQQPGQSLTLIATANQGSEATYESGFVIDKFPISRPNLTFSTLTVSNMSPEDSSIYLCSVGGTASNYGYTFGSGTRLTVV.

This clonotype was recorded at least ten times. V gene TRBV10-2 combines with J gene TRBJ1-5; possibly TRBD1 for D (5 bases). Germline V lookup: CDR1 WSHSY, CDR2 SAAADI. V gave up 8 bases and J gave up 0 bases, with 14 bases separating them. The length of the CDR3 is 15 residues. The CDR3 sequence is CASGSGAYSNQPQHF. In nucleotides, the CDR3 is TGCGCCAGCGGGTCCGGGGCTTATAGCAATCAGCCCCAGCATTTT.

The chain recombines TRBV6-6 with TRBJ2-3, with 8 bases identical to TRBD2. CDR3 size: 17 residues. J gave up 0 bases and V 5 bases, and 10 bases lay outside the gene matches. CDR1 and CDR2 (germline): MNHNY, SVGAGI (reference sequence). CDR3 sequence: CASSPPRGGTSTDTQYF. The CDR3 DNA reads TGTGCCAGCAGTCCCCCGCGCGGGGGGACTAGCACAGATACGCAGTATTTT.

This clonotype was seen only a few times. The chain links TRBV20-1 to TRBJ1-5, with TRBD1 as a possible D gene (6 bases). The ends were cut back, 6 bases at V and 6 bases at J, with 12 bases in the middle. Germline lookup yields CDR1 DFQATT and CDR2 SNEGSKA (reference sequence). This CDR3 is built from 12 residues. As DNA, the CDR3 is TGCAGTGCAGGGGGGGCAGCTCAGCCCCAGCATTTT. The encoded protein is CSAGGAAQPQHF.

The table lists this clonotype with many counts. J is TRBJ1-3 and V is TRBV7-2; D gene unclear. The CDR3 runs to 16 residues. V was shortened by 1 base and J by 0 bases, with 10 bases between the two germline ends. Germline V gene data show CDR1 as SGHTA and CDR2 as FQGNSA. The CDR3 DNA follows: TGTGCCAGCAGCTTAGTGGTTGGGCTCTCTGGAAACACCATATATTTT. Translated: CASSLVVGLSGNTIYF.

This clonotype was seen ten or more times. The chain combines TRBV7-2 with TRBJ1-1; D perhaps matches TRBD1 (5 bases). Between the trimmed V and J ends, which lost 6 bases and 4 bases, there was a span of 15 bases. CDR1 is SGHTA and CDR2 is FQGNSA in the germline V gene. The CDR3 spans 14 residues. The CDR3 DNA is TGTGCCAGCAGGCCAGATAGGGGAACCACTGAAGCTTTCTTT. This sequence encodes CASRPDRGTTEAFF. The full variable domain, its missing parts supplied by reference TRBV7-2 and TRBJ1-1, is GAGVSQSPSNKVTEKGKDVELRCDPISGHTALYWYRQSLGQGLEFLIYFQGNSAPDKSGLPSDRFSAERTGGSVSTLTIQRTQQEDSAVYLCASRPDRGTTEAFFGQGTRLTVV.

This chain connects TRBV6-2 or TRBV6-3 to TRBJ2-3; 10 nucleotides match TRBD2. This CDR3 comprises 15 residues. Losses at the gene ends were 6 bases for V and 4 bases for J; bases not matched to a gene: 7. In germline, CDR1 is MNHEY, CDR2 SVGEGT. CDR3 coding DNA: TGTGCCAGCAGAGACGGGACTAGCGACGCAGATACGCAGTATTTT. Translated: CASRDGTSDADTQYF.

This clonotype was detected ten times or more. The chain employs TRBV10-1 and TRBJ2-1; D not resolved. This CDR3 is 13 amino acids long. Per the germline V gene, CDR1 is WNHNN and CDR2 is SYGVQD (reference sequence). Trimming removed 4 bases at V and 1 base at J, with 5 bases between. The chain's CDR3 is CASSGGSYNEQFF. For the CDR3, the DNA is TGCGCCAGCAGTGGGGGTTCCTACAATGAGCAGTTCTTC.

This clonotype was counted between two and nine times. The chain combines TRBV19 with TRBJ2-1; D unclear. The CDR3 has 12 amino acids. Germline V gene data show CDR1 as LNHDA and CDR2 as SQIVND (reference sequence). V lost 3 bases and J 9 bases, leaving 9 bases between the germline ends. The CDR3 region has the DNA TGTGCCAGTAGTATGATGGCGCGTGAGCAGTTCTTC. Translated, it gives CASSMMAREQFF.

The chain carries TRBV11-2 and TRBJ2-7; D is undetermined. The CDR3 has 14 residues. Germline CDR1 and CDR2: SGHAT and FQNNGV. Trimming removed 0 bases at V and 2 bases at J, with 8 bases between. CDR3 DNA sequence: TGTGCCAGCAGCTTAGATCTCCAGGCCTACGAGCAGTACTTC. It translates to CASSLDLQAYEQYF.

This clonotype was counted ten times or more. The chain combines TRBV7-2 with TRBJ2-7, with 13 bases matching TRBD2. The CDR3 is made up of 15 amino acids. Germline V lookup: CDR1 SGHTA, CDR2 FQGNSA. V lost 4 bases and J lost 3; bases outside the gene matches: 3. CDR3 loop: CASSWGLAGIYEQYF. The DNA of the CDR3 is TGTGCCAGCAGCTGGGGACTAGCGGGGATCTACGAGCAGTACTTC.

This clonotype appeared many times. The chain uses TRBV7-9 and TRBJ2-2; D gene uncertain. Germline V gene lookup returns CDR1 SEHNR and CDR2 FQNEAQ (reference sequence). CDR3 size: 14 residues. V lost 0 bases to trimming and J lost 4 bases, with 6 bases between them. The CDR3, as DNA: TGTGCCAGCAGCTTAGCCGCCTTCACCGGGGAGCTGTTTTTT. As protein: CASSLAAFTGELFF.

The chain combines TRBV7-2 with TRBJ2-2, with 13 bases aligning to TRBD2. From germline, CDR1 is SGHTA and CDR2 FQGNSA. There are 16 residues in the CDR3. The junction had 4 bases not matched to a gene; V was cut back by 4 bases and J by 5 bases. The CDR3 DNA reads as TGTGCCAGCAGCTGGACTAGCGGGGGAAATACCGGGGAGCTGTTTTTT. This codes for CASSWTSGGNTGELFF.

Ten or more counts support this clonotype. The chain links TRBV7-2 to TRBJ2-2; TRBD1 is a possible D gene (7 bases). The CDR3 runs to 15 residues. V was pared by 5 bases and J by 2 bases, with 12 bases between. In germline, CDR1 is SGHTA, CDR2 FQGNSA. The DNA for the CDR3 is TGTGCCAGCAGCCCGCGGGACAGAAACACCGGGGAGCTGTTTTTT. It translates to CASSPRDRNTGELFF.

In its sample, this clonotype was seen many times. This CDR3 reads CASSPNGQNEKLFF. The CDR3 DNA follows: TGTGCCAGCAGCCCGAACGGACAGAATGAAAAACTGTTTTTT. The chain is built from TRBV7-2 and TRBJ1-4, with a weak D call TRBD1 (6 bases). CDR1 and CDR2 from the germline V gene are SGHTA and FQGNSA. CDR3 length: 14 amino acids. The V end was cut by 5 bases, the J end by 5 bases, with 12 bases between.

V usage is TRBV4-3 and J usage is TRBJ2-3, with 9 bases matching TRBD1. Germline V gives CDR1 LGHNA, CDR2 YSLEER. This CDR3 spans 17 amino acids. With 0 bases clipped from V and 1 base from J, the junction kept 5 bases outside the gene matches. As DNA, the CDR3 is TGCGCCAGCAGCCAAGAGTTAAGGGACAGGGGCACAGATACGCAGTATTTT. This codes for CASSQELRDRGTDTQYF.

CDR3 in amino acids: CASSPLGLAQYEQYF. The CDR3, as DNA: TGTGCCAGCAGCCCATTGGGACTAGCGCAGTACGAGCAGTACTTC. The V and J genes are TRBV12-3 or TRBV12-4 and TRBJ2-7, with 10 bases that match TRBD2. The CDR3 totals 15 residues. Trimming took 6 bases from V and 4 from J; bases not matched to a gene: 9.

This clonotype was seen ten or more times. The chain couples TRBV19 to TRBJ2-5, with TRBD1 matching over 7 bases. Germline-derived CDR1 and CDR2 are LNHDA and SQIVND (reference sequence). The CDR3 runs 14 residues. V trimming: 5 bases; J trimming: 7 bases; junction bases outside the gene matches: 10. The CDR3 bases are TGTGCCAGTAGTCCGGACAGGTGGCAGGGGACCCAGTACTTC. Encoded protein: CASSPDRWQGTQYF.

This clonotype was seen many times. The rearrangement joins TRBV11-2 to TRBJ2-7; D gene uncertain. CDR1 is SGHAT, CDR2 FQNNGV, per germline. The CDR3 consists of 16 residues. Trimming stripped 5 bases from V and 2 bases from J, with 19 bases between. The CDR3 protein is CASSTVVAGPTYEQYF. CDR3 bases: TGTGCCAGCAGCACCGTTGTCGCAGGACCCACCTACGAGCAGTACTTC.

This clonotype came up many times. This chain uses TRBV29-1 with TRBJ2-1; a weak D match, TRBD2 (5 bases). V dropped 3 bases and J dropped 1 base, with 7 bases sitting between them. This CDR3 contains 13 residues. The germline V gene has CDR1 SQVTM and CDR2 ANQGSEA. In DNA form, the CDR3 reads TGCAGCGTTGACGGCGGGTCCTACAATGAGCAGTTCTTC. Encoded protein: CSVDGGSYNEQFF.

Many counts were recorded for this clonotype. This chain uses TRBV28 with TRBJ2-5; tentatively, D is TRBD2 (7 bases). V gave up 3 bases and J gave up 6 bases, with 14 bases separating them. CDR1 is MDHEN and CDR2 is SYDVKM in the germline V gene. This CDR3 comprises 14 residues. CDR3 amino acids: CASSFWGGRQTQYF. The CDR3 DNA is TGTGCCAGCAGTTTTTGGGGGGGCCGGCAGACCCAGTACTTC.

This clonotype was detected a few times. The V gene is TRBV5-1, the J gene TRBJ2-2; 7 bases align to TRBD2. The CDR3 is 15 amino acids. Germline V CDR1 and CDR2: SGHRS, YFSETQ. V lost 4 bases and J lost 4; bases outside the gene matches: 7. CDR3 in DNA: TGCGCCAGCAGCCCCAGCGGGGCGGTCACCGGGGAGCTGTTTTTT. It specifies CASSPSGAVTGELFF. Full variable domain (remainder filled in from reference TRBV5-1 and TRBJ2-2): KAGVTQTPRYLIKTRGQQVTLSCSPISGHRSVSWYQQTPGQGLQFLFEYFSETQRNKGNFPGRFSGRQFSNSRSEMNVSTLELGDSALYLCASSPSGAVTGELFFGEGSRLTVL.

The chain has TRBV5-1 and TRBJ2-7; tentative D call: TRBD1 (6 bases). Trimming removed 2 bases from V and 2 bases from J, with 14 bases in between. Germline CDR1 and CDR2: SGHRS and YFSETQ. The CDR3 extends over 15 amino acids. The CDR3 reads CASSLPDRPTYEQYF. The DNA for the CDR3 is TGCGCCAGCAGCTTACCAGACAGGCCAACCTACGAGCAGTACTTC.

V is TRBV7-6 and J is TRBJ1-2, with D unresolved. This CDR3 is built from 14 residues. Per the germline V gene, CDR1 is SGHVS and CDR2 is FNYEAQ. Trimming left V 2 bases short and J 4 bases short, with 11 bases between. CDR3 sequence (DNA): TGTGCCAGCAGCTTACAGGCCCGAGGCTATGGCTACACCTTC. Encoded protein: CASSLQARGYGYTF.

The chain carries TRBV28 and TRBJ1-1; 8 nucleotides agree with TRBD1. Germline CDR1 and CDR2: MDHEN and SYDVKM. The CDR3 runs 14 residues. Unmatched junction bases numbered 7, after V lost 4 bases and J lost 6 bases. CDR3 nucleotide sequence: TGTGCCAGCAGTTCAGGGGGCTTTGGTGCTGAAGCTTTCTTT. This gives the protein CASSSGGFGAEAFF.

This clonotype was seen more than once but under ten times. The gene calls are TRBV28 and TRBJ2-7; D is uncertain. The CDR3 sequence is 14 residues long. CDR1 and CDR2 from the germline V gene are MDHEN and SYDVKM. Trimming stripped 5 bases from V and 6 bases from J, with 17 bases between. The CDR3 DNA sequence: TGTGCCAGCAGTCCGCCGAACCTCCTCGGCGAGCAGTACTTC. This sequence encodes CASSPPNLLGEQYF.